Following are 6 T cell receptor beta chains from one sample sequenced in a study of blood T cell repertoires in COVID-19. The repertoire was sequenced with immunoSEQ multiplex PCR; TCRdb's copy has only in-frame clones and lacks some. The data show 88,000 or so clones, more than 75% seen once. Sequencing input: peripheral blood. All receptors come from a human donor in a cohort sampled during active COVID-19.

The V call is TRBV27, the J call TRBJ1-2; TRBD1 might be the D (5 bases). Trimming took off 5 bases at V and 6 bases at J, with 16 bases between the two ends. The CDR3 has 14 amino acids. The germline V gene has CDR1 MNHEY and CDR2 SMNVEV (reference sequence). The CDR3 protein is CASSPPGREDGYTF. Written as DNA, the CDR3 is TGTGCCAGCAGTCCTCCCGGCAGGGAAGATGGCTACACCTTC.

The chain uses TRBV27 and TRBJ1-2; 7 nucleotides line up with TRBD1. Trimming cost V 8 bases and J 4 bases; bases outside gene matches: 13. CDR1 is MNHEY, CDR2 SMNVEV, per germline (reference sequence). The CDR3 spans 15 residues. The CDR3 nucleotides read TGTGCCAGCTCCTTTGGGAGGACAGGTTTCTATGGCTACACCTTC. As protein: CASSFGRTGFYGYTF.

The chain is built from TRBV30 and TRBJ1-1; tentative D call: TRBD1 (5 bases). CDR1 is GTSNPN and CDR2 is SVGIG in the germline V gene (reference sequence). V lost 0 bases to trimming and J lost 10 bases, with 18 bases between them. The CDR3 loop spans 14 amino acids. The CDR3 region is CAWSVSATFGGAFF. The CDR3 bases are TGTGCCTGGAGTGTAAGTGCGACCTTCGGGGGAGCTTTCTTT.

V usage is TRBV7-2 and J usage is TRBJ1-2; D is undetermined. V shed 5 bases and J shed 2 bases, with 3 bases lying between them. Germline V gene sequence: CDR1 SGHTA, CDR2 FQGNSA. The CDR3 contains 11 residues. The CDR3 loop reads CASSQNYGYTF. Here the CDR3 DNA reads TGTGCCAGCAGCCAAAACTATGGCTACACCTTC.

Only a few counts were recorded for this clone. The chain carries TRBV10-3 and TRBJ2-1, with 8 bases fitting TRBD2. The junction had 8 bases not matched to a gene; V was cut back by 10 bases and J by 3 bases. Germline V gene lookup returns CDR1 ENHRY and CDR2 SYGVKD. The CDR3 runs 14 residues. The CDR3 sequence is CATKRGRGYNEQFF. The CDR3 DNA is TGTGCCACCAAGCGGGGGAGGGGCTACAATGAGCAGTTCTTC.

The rearrangement uses TRBV5-4 and TRBJ1-2; TRBD1 matches 8 bases. The V and J ends lost 3 bases and 1 base, in that order; junction bases with no gene match: 2. From germline, CDR1 is SGHNT and CDR2 YYREEE (reference sequence). The CDR3 consists of 14 residues. CDR3 loop: CASSSGQDNYGYTF. CDR3 DNA sequence: TGTGCCAGCAGCTCGGGACAGGATAACTATGGCTACACCTTC.